This TCR beta chain came from a study of PD-L1 blockade in urothelial cancer. Time point defined: pretreatment peripheral blood. Sequenced by immunoSEQ multiplex PCR; TCRdb stores in-frame clones only, minus some. The data show tens of thousands of clones, 65% to 85% seen once. The V end lost 5 bases, the J end lost 6 bases, and 14 bases lay between the germline ends. The CDR3 has 13 residues. Germline lookup yields CDR1 LNHDA and CDR2 SQIVND (reference sequence). This clone occurred a few times. This chain links TRBV19 with TRBJ2-7, with D possibly TRBD1 on 6 matching bases. Sequencing was performed on PBMCs, taken around atezolizumab (anti-PD-L1) treatment. The sequence was obtained from a man aged 60 to 75 with urothelial cancer. In nucleotides, the CDR3 is TGTGCCAGTAGTGGACGACAGGTGGGCGAGCAGTACTTC. Encoded protein: CASSGRQVGEQYF.